This is a list of T cell receptor beta chains from one sample in a study of blood T cell repertoires in COVID-19. The data were produced by immunoSEQ multiplex PCR, yet TCRdb's version contains in-frame clones alone and is incomplete. The sample lists approximately 190,000 clones; just under 85% were seen once. The specimen sequenced was peripheral blood. These TCRs come from a human donor with acute or convalescent COVID-19. The donor label of this sample is uncertain. CDR3s include the opening cysteine and the closing phenylalanine or tryptophan. The D gene is left open where the match is weak. Only some rows state a clone size, as once, few, many or a class for expanded clones.

abundance	j_gene	v_gene	d_gene	CDR3nt	CDR3aa
NA	TRBJ2-7	TRBV6-5	TRBD1	TGTGCCAGCAGTTACACTCTGGACAGGGACTACGAGCAGTACTTC	CASSYTLDRDYEQYF
NA	TRBJ2-6	TRBV10-3	TRBD1	TGTGCCATCAGTGAGGAATTACGGGACAGTAGTGGGGCCAACGTCCTGACTTTC	CAISEELRDSSGANVLTF
NA	TRBJ1-5	TRBV10-3	NA	TGTGCCATCAGTGAGGGGGGGAGAGGCAATCAGCCCCAGCATTTT	CAISEGGRGNQPQHF
NA	TRBJ1-2	TRBV5-1	TRBD1	TGCGCCAGCAGCTCCAACCCGACAGGGAAGGGGAACTATGGCTACACCTTC	CASSSNPTGKGNYGYTF
NA	TRBJ1-5	TRBV7-2	NA	TGTGCCAGCAGTAAAGAAGAGAATCAGCCCCAGCATTTT	CASSKEENQPQHF
NA	TRBJ2-1	TRBV30	TRBD1	TGTGCCTGGAGTAGGGACAGGGGGCAGTTCTTC	CAWSRDRGQFF
NA	TRBJ1-5	TRBV18	TRBD1	TGTGCCAGCTCACCGGGACAGGGTCAGCATTTT	CASSPGQGQHF
NA	TRBJ2-7	TRBV19	TRBD1	TGTGCCAGTAGTGTCACAGGGGGGAGAAACGAGCAGTACTTC	CASSVTGGRNEQYF
NA	TRBJ2-7	TRBV24-1	TRBD1	TGTGCCACCAGTGGCGCCGGGACAGGGGGCGGCGAGCAGTACTTC	CATSGAGTGGGEQYF
many	TRBJ1-5	TRBV6-5	NA	TGTGCCAGCAGCCGGGGGGTTGCCGGGCAGCCCCAGCATTTT	CASSRGVAGQPQHF
NA	TRBJ1-2	TRBV5-6	NA	TGTGCCAGCAGTCCAAGACAGAGGGGCTACACCTTC	CASSPRQRGYTF
NA	TRBJ2-1	TRBV30	NA	TGTGCCTGGAGTGCACCGGGATTCCCGACGCAGCAGTTCTTC	CAWSAPGFPTQQFF
NA	TRBJ1-2	TRBV29-1	TRBD1	TGCAGCACCTGGGACAGGGGGAATGGCTACACCTTC	CSTWDRGNGYTF
NA	TRBJ2-7	TRBV27	TRBD1	TGTGCCAGCAACCCGGGACAGGGGTTCAGCGAGCAGTACTTC	CASNPGQGFSEQYF
NA	TRBJ1-3	TRBV5-1	NA	TGCGCCAGCAGCTTGGGGGCAGCCTCTGGAAACACCATATATTTT	CASSLGAASGNTIYF
NA	TRBJ2-1	TRBV28	NA	TGTGCCAGCAGTCGGGAGCCCTCACCCAATGAGCAGTTCTTC	CASSREPSPNEQFF
NA	TRBJ2-7	TRBV7-8	NA	TGTGCCAGCAGCTTAATCGAACAGGTCAACTACGAGCAGTACTTC	CASSLIEQVNYEQYF
NA	TRBJ2-1	TRBV3-1/TRBV3-2	TRBD1	TGTGCCAGCAGCCGGGACAGGGGTTACAATGAGCAGTTCTTC	CASSRDRGYNEQFF
NA	TRBJ2-3	TRBV24-1	TRBD1	TGTGCCACCAGTGACCTGGGACAGGGGGCCACAGATACGCAGTATTTT	CATSDLGQGATDTQYF
few	TRBJ1-2	TRBV11-1	TRBD1	TGTGCCAGCAGCTACAGGGGGGGCTACACCTTC	CASSYRGGYTF
NA	TRBJ2-1	TRBV5-6	NA	TGTGCCAGCAGTCTTACCAGGGTCGGTGAGCAGTTCTTC	CASSLTRVGEQFF
NA	TRBJ1-2	TRBV19	NA	TGTGCCAGTACCTCCGACCCTTGGGAGGGGGTAAATGGCTACACCTTC	CASTSDPWEGVNGYTF
NA	TRBJ1-1	TRBV30	NA	TGTGCCGAGAGGGGGGGGAACACTGAAGCTTTCTTT	CAERGGNTEAFF
NA	TRBJ2-1	TRBV7-2	NA	TGTGCCAGCAGCTTAGTTGCGGGCAGAGGCGATGAGCAGTTCTTC	CASSLVAGRGDEQFF
NA	TRBJ2-3	TRBV19	NA	TGTGCCAGTAGTGCTTGGGGCCGGACAGATACGCAGTATTTT	CASSAWGRTDTQYF
NA	TRBJ2-1	TRBV2	NA	TGTGCCAGCAGTGGAGGGTTCAATGAGCAGTTCTTC	CASSGGFNEQFF
NA	TRBJ2-7	TRBV28	NA	TGTGCCAGCAGTTTTTCTAGCTCCTACGAGCAGTACTTC	CASSFSSSYEQYF
NA	TRBJ1-5	TRBV5-1	NA	TGCGCCAGCAGCTTGGAGGGGGTGAGCAATCAGCCCCAGCATTTT	CASSLEGVSNQPQHF